The clone carrying this TCR beta chain was picked up one time. As yet, its antigen is unknown. The entry originates in a study of shared clonotypes between healthy human individuals. This table comes from immunoSEQ multiplex PCR, and its TCRdb copy is limited to in-frame clones, with some not included. The sample contains over a million clones, around 97% of which appear only once. Study-level findings and limits: The study found about 5% of naive CD4 clonotypes shared across four donors.

The sequence came from a young man in good health. Material for sequencing was naive CD4+ T cells sorted from blood. The subset is: CD45RA+ positively selected.

The CDR3 region has the DNA TGTGCCAGCAGTTACTCGAGCATATCCGGGGAGCTGTTTTTT. It encodes CASSYSSISGELFF. V gene TRBV6-5 combines with J gene TRBJ2-2, with D unresolved. The CDR3 loop spans 14 amino acids. Trimming stripped 0 bases from V and 6 bases from J, with 8 bases between. CDR1 and CDR2 (germline): MNHEY, SVGAGI.